This T cell receptor (beta chain) is from a study of blood T cell repertoires in COVID-19. Study at large: Samples of COVID-19 (acute and convalescent) were obtained from the United States, Italy and Spain. PBMCs, B-cell-depleted T cells, or T cells were the source of the cDNA or gDNA that made up the material.

Methods used by the authors: Estimated nucleated cell counts came from reference gene primer amplification. The table came from immunoSEQ multiplex PCR; TCRdb's copy has only in-frame clones and leaves some out. V and J calls and clone size are as listed in that table; D and trimming were resolved from the DNA. The sample includes 90,000 to 100,000 clones, about nine tenths of them seen just once. This clone has just one count. Between the trimmed V and J ends, which lost 5 bases and 0 bases, there was a span of 12 bases. This CDR3 is built from 14 residues. Germline CDR1 SGHRS, CDR2 YFSETQ. Seattle patients were enrolled while actively infected and followed longitudinally.

Material: peripheral blood. The TCR was taken from a man between 60 and 70 years old with COVID-19, enrolled during active disease. The chain is built from TRBV5-1 and TRBJ2-7; D remains ambiguous. The CDR3, as DNA: TGCGCCAGCAGTGAGGCAGCGAGCTCCTACGAGCAGTACTTC. Protein product: CASSEAASSYEQYF.